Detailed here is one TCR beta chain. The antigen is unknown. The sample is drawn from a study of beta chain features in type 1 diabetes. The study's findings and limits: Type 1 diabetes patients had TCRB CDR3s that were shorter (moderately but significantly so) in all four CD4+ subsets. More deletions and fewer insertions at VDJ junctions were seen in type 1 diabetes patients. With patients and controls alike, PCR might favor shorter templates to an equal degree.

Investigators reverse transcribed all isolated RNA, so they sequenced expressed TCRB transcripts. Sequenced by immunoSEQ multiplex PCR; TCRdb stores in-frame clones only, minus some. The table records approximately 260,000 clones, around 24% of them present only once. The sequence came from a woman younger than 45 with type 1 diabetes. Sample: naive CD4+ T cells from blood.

CDR3 sequence: CASSWTGADGELFF. CDR3 in DNA: TGCGCCAGCAGCTGGACAGGGGCCGACGGGGAGCTGTTTTTT. The chain joins TRBV5-1 to TRBJ2-2, with TRBD1 matching over 9 bases. Germline-derived CDR1 and CDR2 are SGHRS and YFSETQ. The CDR3 is 14 amino acids. The V segment lost 3 bases and the J segment 7 bases; nucleotides outside the gene matches: 4.